Listed below are T cell receptor beta chains from one sample, sequenced in a study of OX40 agonist ivuxolimab in advanced cancers. Produced via immunoSEQ multiplex PCR; TCRdb's table is partial and in-frame only. Of 35,000 to 55,000 clones listed, about 85% are singletons. The sample here was CD4+ or CD8+ T cells sorted from blood, taken in a trial of the OX40 agonist ivuxolimab. These receptors came from an adult with an advanced solid tumor such as melanoma, head and neck, liver or kidney cancer. Both conserved end residues are part of each CDR3. Fields, in order: D gene, clone size, V gene, J gene, CDR3 DNA, CDR3 protein. D genes are given only for firm matches. The listing skips clone size in some rows; elsewhere it reads once, few, many or a size class.

NA,NA,TRBV5-1,TRBJ1-4,TGCGCCAGCAGCTTGGAAAGGCCGGGATCGGCTAATGAAAAACTGTTTTTT,CASSLERPGSANEKLFF
TRBD2,NA,TRBV5-1,TRBJ2-7,TGCGCCAGCAGCTCCGACGGCGGGAGAGTTGATGAGCAGTACTTC,CASSSDGGRVDEQYF
NA,NA,TRBV2,TRBJ2-5,TGTGCCAGCAGTGATGGGGGATACCCAGAGGAGACCCAGTACTTC,CASSDGGYPEETQYF
NA,NA,TRBV10-1,TRBJ2-7,TGCGCCAGCAGTGAGTCAGGGGGGGGCCCGCGAGAGCAGTACTTC,CASSESGGGPREQYF
NA,once,TRBV5-8,TRBJ1-5,TGTGCCAGCAGCTTAGCAAGATCGGGACTAGGCCAGCCCCAGCATTTT,CASSLARSGLGQPQHF
NA,NA,TRBV5-1,TRBJ1-1,TGCGCCAGCAGCTGGAGGGGGATGGGTGAAGGGGACACTGAAGCTTTCTTT,CASSWRGMGEGDTEAFF
TRBD2,once,TRBV4-3,TRBJ2-4,TGCGCCAGCAGCCAAGGTCTCACTAGCGACATTCAGTACTTC,CASSQGLTSDIQYF
TRBD1,NA,TRBV10-1,TRBJ1-1,TGCGCCAGCAGTTCGTCAGGGGGCCACACTGAAGCTTTCTTT,CASSSSGGHTEAFF
TRBD1,NA,TRBV2,TRBJ2-2,TGTGCCAGCACGGTACAGGGGAGCACCGGGGAGCTGTTTTTT,CASTVQGSTGELFF
NA,NA,TRBV6-5,TRBJ2-7,TGTGCCAGCAGTTACCAACTATCCTACGAGCAGTACTTC,CASSYQLSYEQYF
TRBD1,once,TRBV5-4,TRBJ2-2,TGTGCCAGCAGTCCTCAACAGGGGGCCACCGGGGAGCTGTTTTTT,CASSPQQGATGELFF
NA,once,TRBV5-6,TRBJ1-2,TGTGCCAGCAGCTCAATACAGGGAATTGGCTATGGCTACACCTTC,CASSSIQGIGYGYTF
NA,NA,TRBV5-1,TRBJ2-2,TGCGCCAGCAGCTTGGCCGGGACGGCGAACACCGGGGAGCTGTTTTTT,CASSLAGTANTGELFF
NA,NA,TRBV13,TRBJ2-1,TGTGCCAGCAGCTTAGGGGCTGAATTAACAGGGAACAATGAGCAGTTCTTC,CASSLGAELTGNNEQFF
NA,NA,TRBV18,TRBJ2-1,TGTGCCAGCCAAGTCTCCGGGTCGCCATACAATGAGCAGTTCTTC,CASQVSGSPYNEQFF
NA,few,TRBV11-2,TRBJ2-2,TGTGCCAGCAGCTTAGATCCGGAAGCGGCGAACACCGGGGAGCTGTTTTTT,CASSLDPEAANTGELFF
TRBD1,NA,TRBV6-5,TRBJ1-2,TGTGCCAGCTGGACAGGCGTCTATGGCTACACCTTC,CASWTGVYGYTF
NA,NA,TRBV4-2,TRBJ2-7,TGTGCCAGCAGCCCCCGTCGGGCCTACGAGCAGTACTTC,CASSPRRAYEQYF
TRBD1,NA,TRBV29-1,TRBJ2-1,TGCAGCGTTGGACAGGGGTCAATAGGTGAGCAGTTCTTC,CSVGQGSIGEQFF
NA,NA,TRBV9,TRBJ2-2,TGTGCCAGCAGCGTACGGAACACCGGGGAGCTGTTTTTT,CASSVRNTGELFF
TRBD2,NA,TRBV10-3,TRBJ2-5,TGTGCCATCAGGGGACTAGCGGGAGAGGAGACCCAGTACTTC,CAIRGLAGEETQYF
NA,few,TRBV27,TRBJ2-4,TGTGCCAGCAGTTTATCAGGGATAGGAGACATTCAGTACTTC,CASSLSGIGDIQYF
NA,NA,TRBV12-5,TRBJ2-1,TGTGCTAGTGGTTTGGTTCGGGACACCTCCTACAATGAGCAGTTCTTC,CASGLVRDTSYNEQFF
NA,NA,TRBV18,TRBJ1-3,TGTGCCAGCTCACCACCGGGGGCTGGAAACACCATATATTTT,CASSPPGAGNTIYF
NA,NA,TRBV28,TRBJ2-7,TGTGCCAGCATGAGGGAACCCTACGAGCAGTACTTC,CASMREPYEQYF
NA,NA,TRBV7-9,TRBJ2-7,TGTGCCAGCAGCTTTAGTACTTACGAGCAGTACTTC,CASSFSTYEQYF
NA,NA,TRBV6-1,TRBJ2-1,TGTGCCAGCAGTGAAAGCAGGGGAGTGGGGAATGAGCAGTTCTTC,CASSESRGVGNEQFF
NA,NA,TRBV21-1,TRBJ2-1,TGTTTCTTGTACTACAATGAGCAGTTCTTC,CFLYYNEQFF